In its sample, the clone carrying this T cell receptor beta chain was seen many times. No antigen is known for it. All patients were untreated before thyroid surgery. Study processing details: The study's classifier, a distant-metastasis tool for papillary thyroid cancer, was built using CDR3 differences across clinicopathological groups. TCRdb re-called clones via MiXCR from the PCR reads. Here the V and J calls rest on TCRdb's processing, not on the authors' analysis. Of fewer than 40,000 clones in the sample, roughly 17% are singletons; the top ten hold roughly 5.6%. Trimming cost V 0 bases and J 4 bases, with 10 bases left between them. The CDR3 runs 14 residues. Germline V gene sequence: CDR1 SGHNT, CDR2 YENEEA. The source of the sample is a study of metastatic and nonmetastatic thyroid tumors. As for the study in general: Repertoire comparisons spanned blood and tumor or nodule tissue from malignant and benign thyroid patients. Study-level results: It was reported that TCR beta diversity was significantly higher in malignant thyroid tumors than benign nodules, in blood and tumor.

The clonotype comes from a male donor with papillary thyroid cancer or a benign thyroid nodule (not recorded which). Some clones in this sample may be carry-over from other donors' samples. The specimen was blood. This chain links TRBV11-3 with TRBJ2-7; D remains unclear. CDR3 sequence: CASSLETALYEQYF. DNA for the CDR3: TGTGCCAGCAGCTTAGAAACGGCCCTGTACGAGCAGTACTTC. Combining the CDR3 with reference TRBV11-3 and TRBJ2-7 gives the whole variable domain EAGVVQSPRYKIIEKKQPVAFWCNPISGHNTLYWYLQNLGQGPELLIRYENEEAVDDSQLPKDRFSAERLKGVDSTLKIQPAELGDSAVYLCASSLETALYEQYFGPGTRLTVT.